This TCR beta chain was documented in a study of T cell responses to AZD1222 COVID-19 vaccine. General study results and limits: Elevations in Spike-specific TCR breadth and depth followed administration of two AZD1222 doses.

A note on this clone: The antigen is unknown.

Libraries were prepared by immunoSEQ multiplex PCR; TCRdb keeps only in-frame clonotypes and omits some of them. The data show some 49,000 clones, about 90% seen once. V lost 4 bases, J lost 5 bases, and 7 bases stayed unmatched. Germline values: CDR1 MGHRA, CDR2 YSYEKL. CDR3 length equals 17 residues. V and J are TRBV4-1 and TRBJ2-5, with 16 bases fitting TRBD2. This specimen consisted of peripheral blood, obtained 28 days after the second AZD1222 dose. This receptor was taken from an adult who received the AZD1222 COVID-19 vaccine. CDR3 sequence: CASSPSGTSGRAETQYF. The CDR3 nucleotides are TGCGCCAGCAGCCCGTCCGGGACTAGCGGGAGGGCGGAGACCCAGTACTTC.